This T cell receptor (beta chain) originates from a study of PD-1 blockade in classical Hodgkin lymphoma. Across the whole study: With a 2-week interval, patients received intravenous nivolumab at 3 mg/kg. Points from the study as a whole: Patients newly diagnosed and complete responders had comparable baseline diversity. No one has yet defined what causes the repertoire differences, which may be disease activity or prior therapy.

Time point reported: cycle 4 day 1 (C4D1), after five to seven weeks of nivolumab. Following autologous stem cell transplantation, relapse occurred in every patient, and exposure to brentuximab vedotin varied. The CDR3 consists of 13 residues. The V end was cut by 4 bases, the J end by 4 bases, with 10 bases between. Germline CDR1 MGHRA, CDR2 YSYEKL. For this clone: Its specificity is not known.

Profiling relied on immunoSEQ multiplex PCR, and the TCRdb table lists in-frame clones only, not all of them. Of approximately 27,000 clones in the sample, around 80% are singletons; the top ten hold approximately 17%. This clonotype originated in a human donor with classical Hodgkin lymphoma. Sequencing used peripheral blood mononuclear cells (PBMCs), obtained before the fourth cycle of nivolumab. This chain joins TRBV4-1 and TRBJ1-1; TRBD1 is a possible D gene (5 bases). This chain's CDR3 is CASSRRVGTEAFF. The CDR3 nucleotides are TGCGCCAGCAGCCGCAGGGTAGGCACTGAAGCTTTCTTT.